The 16 T cell receptor beta chains below come from one sample, sequenced in a study of immune cell composition in non-small cell lung cancer. Clones were sequenced by immunoSEQ multiplex PCR, and TCRdb holds only the in-frame ones, with some missing. The sample yields about 1,400 clones, roughly four fifths seen once. Sequencing was performed on lung tumor tissue. The receptors stem from a human donor with non-small cell lung cancer.

The V gene is TRBV9, the J gene TRBJ2-4; D is ambiguous. This CDR3 region has 18 residues. The germline V and J ends were trimmed by 4 bases and 2 bases, with 22 bases remaining between them. Germline lookup yields CDR1 SGDLS and CDR2 YYNGEE. The CDR3: CASSRSESSPRSKNIQYF. CDR3 sequence (DNA): TGTGCCAGCAGCCGATCTGAGTCCAGTCCGAGGTCCAAAAACATTCAGTACTTC.

This clone was observed a single time. V is TRBV30 and J is TRBJ1-1; 8 bases align to TRBD1. This CDR3 comprises 16 residues. Looked up from germline, CDR1 is GTSNPN and CDR2 is SVGIG (reference sequence). Trimming took 5 bases from V and 8 from J; bases not matched to a gene: 19. CDR3: CAWGRGRGGQRGEAFF. The CDR3 coding sequence is TGTGCCTGGGGCAGGGGGCGCGGAGGACAAAGGGGCGAAGCTTTCTTT.

The V gene is TRBV4-1, the J gene TRBJ2-3, with D uncertain. V shed 4 bases and J shed 4 bases, with 12 bases lying between them. The CDR3 spans 14 residues. CDR1 is MGHRA and CDR2 is YSYEKL in the germline V gene. The CDR3 DNA sequence: TGCGCCAGCAGCCTGGTCGGAGTGGCAGATACGCAGTATTTT. Translation: CASSLVGVADTQYF.

This clone showed up just a few times. This chain uses TRBV6-5 with TRBJ2-7, with 9 bases aligning to TRBD1. CDR1 is MNHEY, CDR2 SVGAGI, per germline. The CDR3 length is 12 residues. The trim removed 6 bases at V and 6 bases at J, leaving 3 bases unmatched. This chain's CDR3 is CASRATGGEQYF. The DNA for the CDR3 is TGTGCCAGCAGAGCGACAGGGGGCGAGCAGTACTTC.

V and J are TRBV10-1 and TRBJ1-6, with D possibly TRBD1 on 6 matching bases. In germline, CDR1 is WNHNN, CDR2 SYGVQD (reference sequence). CDR3 length: 14 amino acids. Trimming shortened V by 3 bases and J by 9 bases, and 12 bases separated the two germline ends. CDR3 region: CASSDGRGISPLHF. The CDR3 DNA follows: TGCGCCAGCAGTGACGGCAGGGGAATTTCACCCCTCCACTTT.

This chain connects TRBV29-1 to TRBJ1-1; D remains ambiguous. CDR1 and CDR2 (germline): SQVTM, ANQGSEA. There are 11 residues in the CDR3. V was shortened by 7 bases and J by 5 bases, with 11 bases between the two germline ends. CDR3 sequence reads: CSGGVSTEAFF. The CDR3 DNA follows: TGCAGCGGCGGAGTTTCTACTGAAGCTTTCTTT.

The chain couples TRBV10-3 to TRBJ2-7; D is perhaps TRBD1 (7 bases). This CDR3 comprises 16 residues. Deletions cut 4 bases from V and 4 bases from J, with 20 bases between. Germline CDR1 is ENHRY and CDR2 is SYGVKD. The CDR3 DNA reads as TGTGCCATCAGTGCCTCAGGAGGGGGCCAAATTTACGAGCAGTACTTC. This sequence encodes CAISASGGGQIYEQYF.

The CDR3 here is CASSFSTGGGEQYF. The CDR3 DNA reads TGTGCCAGCAGCTTTTCGACAGGGGGCGGCGAGCAGTACTTC. The chain combines TRBV7-9 with TRBJ2-7; 10 positions match TRBD1. This CDR3 is built from 14 residues. The V gene's germline CDR1 is SEHNR and CDR2 FQNEAQ (reference sequence). J was trimmed by 6 bases and V by 3 bases; bases with no gene match: 5.

The CDR3 DNA sequence: TGCGCCAGCAGCGATCGACGGGGAGTCACTGAAGCTTTCTTT. This encodes CASSDRRGVTEAFF. The rearrangement links TRBV5-1 to TRBJ1-1; D remains unclear. The ends were cut back, 4 bases at V and 4 bases at J, with 14 bases in the middle. Germline V gives CDR1 SGHRS, CDR2 YFSETQ. The CDR3 covers 14 residues.

J is TRBJ1-2 and V is TRBV7-9; 8 bases line up with TRBD1. Germline CDR1 is SEHNR and CDR2 is FQNEAQ (reference sequence). V shed 1 base, J shed 4 bases, and the junction held 2 bases outside the gene matches. The CDR3 is made up of 14 amino acids. DNA of the CDR3: TGTGCCAGCAGCTTAGTGGGACAGGTCTATGGCTACACCTTC. As protein: CASSLVGQVYGYTF. The variable domain in full, with the rest retrieved from reference TRBV7-9 and TRBJ1-2, is DTGVSQNPRHKITKRGQNVTFRCDPISEHNRLYWYRQTLGQGPEFLTYFQNEAQLEKSRLLSDRFSAERPKGSFSTLEIQRTEQGDSAMYLCASSLVGQVYGYTFGSGTRLTVV.

The chain is built from TRBV6-6 and TRBJ1-5; 10 nucleotides match TRBD1. Losses at the gene ends were 5 bases for V and 6 bases for J; bases not matched to a gene: 7. The CDR3 has 15 residues. Per germline, CDR1 MNHNY and CDR2 SVGAGI (reference sequence). DNA of the CDR3: TGTGCCAGCAGTAGGGGGACAGGGGAGGGTCAGCCCCAGCATTTT. This gives the protein CASSRGTGEGQPQHF.

V and J are TRBV6-1 and TRBJ1-2, with 8 bases that match TRBD1. V lost 11 bases and J lost 8; bases outside the gene matches: 10. Germline V CDR1 and CDR2: MNHNS, SASEGT. The CDR3 extends over 12 amino acids. CDR3 amino acids: CASQGDSWGYTF. In nucleotides, the CDR3 is TGTGCCTCACAGGGGGATTCGTGGGGCTACACCTTC.

The gene calls are TRBV29-1 and TRBJ2-7; a weak D match, TRBD1 (6 bases). V lost 6 bases and J lost 0, with 15 bases in between. This CDR3 is 14 amino acids long. Germline V lookup: CDR1 SQVTM, CDR2 ANQGSEA. This CDR3 is CSVRGHFNSYEQYF. Written as DNA, the CDR3 is TGCAGCGTGAGGGGACATTTCAACTCCTACGAGCAGTACTTC.

The chain joins TRBV5-4 to TRBJ2-1, with D tentatively TRBD2 (6 bases). The germline V gene has CDR1 SGHNT and CDR2 YYREEE (reference sequence). V lost 4 bases and J 6 bases, leaving 14 bases between the germline ends. This CDR3 region has 14 residues. The CDR3 loop reads CASSRDQEGNEQFF. The DNA for the CDR3 is TGTGCCAGCAGCCGCGACCAGGAGGGCAATGAGCAGTTCTTC.

The gene calls are TRBV4-2 and TRBJ1-2, with a possible D match to TRBD1 (6 bases). This CDR3 is built from 15 residues. The V and J ends lost 7 bases and 5 bases respectively, with 20 bases between them. CDR1 is LGHNA and CDR2 is YNFKEQ in the germline V gene. The CDR3, as DNA: TGTGCCAGCAACGGACAGTCTCCCGACTATTATGGCTACACCTTC. Encoded protein: CASNGQSPDYYGYTF.

The chain is built from TRBV30 and TRBJ2-2, with 9 bases aligning to TRBD1. Germline trimming cut 5 bases from V and 6 bases from J; bases unmatched to any gene: 7. This CDR3 contains 14 residues. Germline V gene lookup returns CDR1 GTSNPN and CDR2 SVGIG (reference sequence). In nucleotides, the CDR3 is TGTGCCTGGTCCTACAGGGGGCCAGCCGGGGAGCTGTTTTTT. Amino acids: CAWSYRGPAGELFF.